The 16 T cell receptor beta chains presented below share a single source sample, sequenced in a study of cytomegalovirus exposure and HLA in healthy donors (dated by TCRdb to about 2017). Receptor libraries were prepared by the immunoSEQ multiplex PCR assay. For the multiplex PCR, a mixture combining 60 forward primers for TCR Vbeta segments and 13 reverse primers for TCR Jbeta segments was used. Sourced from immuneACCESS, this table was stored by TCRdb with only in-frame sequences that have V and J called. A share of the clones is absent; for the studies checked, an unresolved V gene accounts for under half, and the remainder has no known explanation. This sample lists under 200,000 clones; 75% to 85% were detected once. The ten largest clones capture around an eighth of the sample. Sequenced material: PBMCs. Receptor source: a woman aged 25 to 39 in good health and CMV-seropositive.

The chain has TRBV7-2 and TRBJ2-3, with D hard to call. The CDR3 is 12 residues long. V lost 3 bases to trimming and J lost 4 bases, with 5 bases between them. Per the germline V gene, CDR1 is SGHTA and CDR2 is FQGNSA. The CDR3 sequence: CASSFFPDTQYF. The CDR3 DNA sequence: TGTGCCAGCAGCTTCTTCCCAGATACGCAGTATTTT.

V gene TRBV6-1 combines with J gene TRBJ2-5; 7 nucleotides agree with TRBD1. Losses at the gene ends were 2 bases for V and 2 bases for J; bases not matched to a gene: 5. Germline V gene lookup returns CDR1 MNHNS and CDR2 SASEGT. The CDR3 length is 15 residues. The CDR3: CASSETQGRQETQYF. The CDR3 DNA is TGTGCCAGCAGTGAAACACAGGGGCGGCAAGAGACCCAGTACTTC.

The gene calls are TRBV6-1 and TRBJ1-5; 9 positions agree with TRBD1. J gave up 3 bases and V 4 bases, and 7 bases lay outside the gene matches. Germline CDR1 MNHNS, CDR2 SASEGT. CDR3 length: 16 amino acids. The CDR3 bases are TGTGCCAGCAGTGTTATCGGGACAGGGTACAATCAGCCCCAGCATTTT. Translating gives CASSVIGTGYNQPQHF.

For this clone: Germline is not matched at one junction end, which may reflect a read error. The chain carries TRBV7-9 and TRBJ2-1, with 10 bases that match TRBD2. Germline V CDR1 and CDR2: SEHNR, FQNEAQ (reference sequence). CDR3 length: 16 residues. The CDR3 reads CSSSFKLAGPNNEQFF. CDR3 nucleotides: TGTTCCAGCAGCTTTAAACTAGCGGGGCCAAACAATGAGCAGTTCTTC.

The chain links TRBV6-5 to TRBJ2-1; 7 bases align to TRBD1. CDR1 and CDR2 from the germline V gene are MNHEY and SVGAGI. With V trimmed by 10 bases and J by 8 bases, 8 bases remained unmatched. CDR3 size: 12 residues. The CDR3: CATTGFNDEQFF. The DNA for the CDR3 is TGTGCCACGACAGGGTTTAACGATGAGCAGTTCTTC.

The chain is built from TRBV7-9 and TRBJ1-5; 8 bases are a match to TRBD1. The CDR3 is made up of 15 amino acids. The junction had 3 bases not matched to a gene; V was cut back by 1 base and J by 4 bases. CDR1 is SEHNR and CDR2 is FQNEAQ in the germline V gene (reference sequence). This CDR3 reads CASSLGTGSNQPQHF. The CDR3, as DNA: TGTGCCAGCAGCTTAGGGACAGGGAGTAATCAGCCCCAGCATTTT.

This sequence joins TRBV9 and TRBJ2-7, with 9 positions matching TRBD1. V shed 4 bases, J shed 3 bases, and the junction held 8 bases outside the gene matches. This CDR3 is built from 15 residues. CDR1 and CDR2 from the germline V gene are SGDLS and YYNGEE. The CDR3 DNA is TGTGCCAGCAGCTCACAGGGGGCTGACCTCTACGAGCAGTACTTC. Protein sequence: CASSSQGADLYEQYF. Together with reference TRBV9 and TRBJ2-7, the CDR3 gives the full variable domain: DSGVTQTPKHLITATGQRVTLRCSPRSGDLSVYWYQQSLDQGLQFLIQYYNGEERAKGNILERFSAQQFPDLHSELNLSSLELGDSALYFCASSSQGADLYEQYFGPGTRLTVT.

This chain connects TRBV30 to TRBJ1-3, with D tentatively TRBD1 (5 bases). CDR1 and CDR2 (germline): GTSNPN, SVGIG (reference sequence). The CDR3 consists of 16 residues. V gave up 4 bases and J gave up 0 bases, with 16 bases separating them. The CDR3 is CAWNLRGGRSGNTIYF. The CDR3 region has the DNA TGTGCCTGGAATTTGCGGGGGGGACGCTCTGGAAACACCATATATTTT. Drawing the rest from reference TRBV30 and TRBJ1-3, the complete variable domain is SQTIHQWPATLVQPVGSPLSLECTVEGTSNPNLYWYRQAAGRGLQLLFYSVGIGQISSEVPQNLSASRPQDRQFILSSKKLLLSDSGFYLCAWNLRGGRSGNTIYFGEGSWLTVV.

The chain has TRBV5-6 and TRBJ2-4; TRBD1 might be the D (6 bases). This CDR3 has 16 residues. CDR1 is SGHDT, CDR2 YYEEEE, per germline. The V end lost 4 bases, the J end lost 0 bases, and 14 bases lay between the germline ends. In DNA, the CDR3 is TGTGCCAGCAGCGCTGACAGGACGGGAGCCAAAAACATTCAGTACTTC. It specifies CASSADRTGAKNIQYF.

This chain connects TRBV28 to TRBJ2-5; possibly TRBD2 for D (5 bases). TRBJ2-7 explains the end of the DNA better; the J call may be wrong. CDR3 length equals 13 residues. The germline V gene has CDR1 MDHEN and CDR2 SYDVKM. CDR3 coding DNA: TGTGCCAGCAGTTTCTGGACTGGCTACGAGCAGTACTTC. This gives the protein CASSFWTGYEQYF.

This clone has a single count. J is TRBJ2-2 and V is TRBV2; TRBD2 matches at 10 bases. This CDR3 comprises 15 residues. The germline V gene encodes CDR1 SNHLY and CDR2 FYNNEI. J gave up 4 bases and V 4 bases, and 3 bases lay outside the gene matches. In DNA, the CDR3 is TGTGCCAGCAGTGTGGGACTAGCGCGCACCGGGGAGCTGTTTTTT. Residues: CASSVGLARTGELFF. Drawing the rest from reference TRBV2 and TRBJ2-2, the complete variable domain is EPEVTQTPSHQVTQMGQEVILRCVPISNHLYFYWYRQILGQKVEFLVSFYNNEISEKSEIFDDQFSVERPDGSNFTLKIRSTKLEDSAMYFCASSVGLARTGELFFGEGSRLTVL.

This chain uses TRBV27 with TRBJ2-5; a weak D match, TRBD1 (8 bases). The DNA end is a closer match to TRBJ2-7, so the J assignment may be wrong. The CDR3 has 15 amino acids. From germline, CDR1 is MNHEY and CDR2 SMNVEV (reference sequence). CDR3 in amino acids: CASSPLQGGIYEQYF. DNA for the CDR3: TGTGCCAGCAGTCCCCTACAGGGGGGGATCTACGAGCAGTACTTC.

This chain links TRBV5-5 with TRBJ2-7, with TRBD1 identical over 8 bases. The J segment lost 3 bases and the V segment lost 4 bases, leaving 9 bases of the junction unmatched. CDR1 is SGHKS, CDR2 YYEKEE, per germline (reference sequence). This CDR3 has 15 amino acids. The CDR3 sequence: CASSLGPGGFYEQYF. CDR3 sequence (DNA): TGTGCCAGCAGCCTGGGGCCAGGGGGCTTCTACGAGCAGTACTTC.

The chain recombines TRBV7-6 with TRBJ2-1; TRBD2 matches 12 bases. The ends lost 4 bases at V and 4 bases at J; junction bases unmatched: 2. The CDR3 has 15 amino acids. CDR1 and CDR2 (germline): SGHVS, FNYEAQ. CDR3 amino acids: CASSSTSGGYNEQFF. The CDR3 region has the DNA TGTGCCAGCAGCTCGACTAGCGGGGGTTACAATGAGCAGTTCTTC.

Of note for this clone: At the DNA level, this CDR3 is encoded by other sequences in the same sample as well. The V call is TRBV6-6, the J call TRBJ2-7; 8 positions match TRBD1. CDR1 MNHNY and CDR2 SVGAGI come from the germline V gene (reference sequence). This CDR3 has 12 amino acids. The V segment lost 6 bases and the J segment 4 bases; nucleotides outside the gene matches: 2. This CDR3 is CASRDRVYEQYF. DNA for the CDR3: TGTGCCAGCAGGGACAGGGTTTACGAGCAGTACTTC.

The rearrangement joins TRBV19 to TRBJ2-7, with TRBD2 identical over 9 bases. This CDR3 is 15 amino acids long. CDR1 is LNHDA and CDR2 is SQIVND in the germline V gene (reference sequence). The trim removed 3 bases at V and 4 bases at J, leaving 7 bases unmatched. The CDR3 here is CASSITREGRYEQYF. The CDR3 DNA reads TGTGCCAGTAGTATCACGCGGGAGGGCCGGTACGAGCAGTACTTC.